This TCR beta chain came from a study of blood T cell repertoires in COVID-19. Here immunoSEQ multiplex PCR was the method, and the copy in TCRdb shows in-frame clones only, minus some. The sample has a few hundred thousand clones; around nine tenths are singletons. The V gene's germline CDR1 is SNHLY and CDR2 FYNNEI. The CDR3 has 15 amino acids. V lost 7 bases and J lost 6, with 19 bases in between. Input material: peripheral blood. This receptor was taken from a man aged 25 to 45 with acute or convalescent COVID-19. This chain connects TRBV2 to TRBJ1-5; D possibly corresponds to TRBD1 (5 bases). CDR3 DNA sequence: TGTGCCAGCAAAAACGGGCAGGGTAATAGTCAGCCCCAGCATTTT. Encoded protein: CASKNGQGNSQPQHF.